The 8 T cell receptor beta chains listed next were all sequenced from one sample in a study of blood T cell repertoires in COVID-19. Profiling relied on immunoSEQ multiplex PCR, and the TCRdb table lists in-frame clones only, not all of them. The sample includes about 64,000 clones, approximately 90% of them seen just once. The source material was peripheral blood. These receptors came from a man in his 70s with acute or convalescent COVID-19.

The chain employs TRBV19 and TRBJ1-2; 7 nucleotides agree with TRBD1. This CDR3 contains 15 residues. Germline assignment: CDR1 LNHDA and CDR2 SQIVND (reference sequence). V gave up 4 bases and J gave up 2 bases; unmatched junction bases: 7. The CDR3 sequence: CASSTNRGWNYGYTF. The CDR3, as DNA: TGTGCCAGTAGTACGAACAGGGGATGGAACTATGGCTACACCTTC.

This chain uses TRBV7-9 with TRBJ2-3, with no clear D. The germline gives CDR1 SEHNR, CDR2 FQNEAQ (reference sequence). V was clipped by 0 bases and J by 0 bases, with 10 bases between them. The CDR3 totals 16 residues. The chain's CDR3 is CASSLAITTSTDTQYF. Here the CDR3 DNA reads TGTGCCAGCAGCTTAGCGATCACGACTAGCACAGATACGCAGTATTTT.

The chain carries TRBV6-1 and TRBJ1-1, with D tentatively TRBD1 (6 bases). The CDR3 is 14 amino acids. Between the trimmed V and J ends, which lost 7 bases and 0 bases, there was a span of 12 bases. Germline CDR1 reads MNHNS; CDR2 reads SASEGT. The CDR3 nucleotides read TGTGCCAGCACCAGGGGTTCCTTGAACACTGAAGCTTTCTTT. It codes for CASTRGSLNTEAFF.

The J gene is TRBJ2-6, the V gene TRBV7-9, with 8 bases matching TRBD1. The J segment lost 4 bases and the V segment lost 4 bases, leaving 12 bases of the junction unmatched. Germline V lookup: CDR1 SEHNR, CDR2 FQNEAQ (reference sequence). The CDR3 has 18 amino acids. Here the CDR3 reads CASSYPGQVLSGANVLTF. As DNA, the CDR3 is TGTGCCAGCAGCTACCCGGGACAGGTACTATCCGGGGCCAACGTCCTGACTTTC.

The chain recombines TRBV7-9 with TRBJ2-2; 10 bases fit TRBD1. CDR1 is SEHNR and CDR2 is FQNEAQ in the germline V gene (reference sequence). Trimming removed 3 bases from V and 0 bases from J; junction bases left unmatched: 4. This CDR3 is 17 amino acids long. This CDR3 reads CASSLRQGAPNTGELFF. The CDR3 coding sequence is TGTGCCAGCAGCTTGAGACAGGGGGCTCCGAACACCGGGGAGCTGTTTTTT.

In nucleotides, the CDR3 is TGTGCCAGCAGTTTTCTCGCCGGGGATACGCAGTATTTT. Translated, it gives CASSFLAGDTQYF. This chain links TRBV6-2 or TRBV6-3 with TRBJ2-3; no definite D call. The germline CDR1 and CDR2 sequences are MNHEY and SVGEGT. The CDR3 runs to 13 residues. V was trimmed by 4 bases and J by 6 bases, leaving 11 bases between them.

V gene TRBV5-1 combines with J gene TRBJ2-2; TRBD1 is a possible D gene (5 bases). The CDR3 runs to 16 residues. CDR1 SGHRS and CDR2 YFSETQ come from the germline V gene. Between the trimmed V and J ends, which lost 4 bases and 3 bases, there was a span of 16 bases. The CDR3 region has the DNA TGCGCCAGCAGCCCTACTATTAAGACAGACACCGGGGAGCTGTTTTTT. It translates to CASSPTIKTDTGELFF. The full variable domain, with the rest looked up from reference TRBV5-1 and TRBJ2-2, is KAGVTQTPRYLIKTRGQQVTLSCSPISGHRSVSWYQQTPGQGLQFLFEYFSETQRNKGNFPGRFSGRQFSNSRSEMNVSTLELGDSALYLCASSPTIKTDTGELFFGEGSRLTVL.

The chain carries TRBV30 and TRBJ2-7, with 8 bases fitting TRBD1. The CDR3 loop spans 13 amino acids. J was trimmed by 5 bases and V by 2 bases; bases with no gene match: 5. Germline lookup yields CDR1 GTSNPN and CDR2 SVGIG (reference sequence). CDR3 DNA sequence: TGTGCCTGGAGTCTGGACAGGGTCCACGAGCAGTACTTC. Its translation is CAWSLDRVHEQYF.